A selection of T cell receptor beta chains follows, all from one sample in a study of shared clonotypes between healthy human individuals. Sequencing was performed with immunoSEQ multiplex PCR; in TCRdb, only in-frame clones are kept and a portion is missing. The sample holds some 690,000 clones, about 90% seen once. The material sequenced was memory CD8+ T cells from PBMCs. These receptors were taken from a man aged 18 to 35 in good health. Some clones in this sample may be carry-over from other donors' samples. The CDR3 runs from the conserved cysteine through the conserved F or W. D genes are given only for firm matches. Rows give clone size only sometimes, using once, few, many, or a class for an expanded clone.

DNA: TGTGCCAGCAGCCAACGGAATGAAAAACTGTTTTTT; CDR3: CASSQRNEKLFF; size: .; D: .; V: TRBV5-4; J: TRBJ1-4; length: 12
DNA: TGTGCCAGCAGCGCCGTCTCCCTTGGGGATACGCAGTATTTT; CDR3: CASSAVSLGDTQYF; size: .; D: .; V: TRBV27; J: TRBJ2-3; length: 14
DNA: TGTGCCAGCAGCCCCGGACTAGCGATAACAGATACGCAGTATTTT; CDR3: CASSPGLAITDTQYF; size: .; D: TRBD2; V: TRBV5-4; J: TRBJ2-3; length: 15
DNA: TGTGCCAGCAGATCTTTACTCCGGGGCGGGGGGAACACTGAAGCTTTCTTT; CDR3: CASRSLLRGGGNTEAFF; size: .; D: .; V: TRBV11-2; J: TRBJ1-1; length: 17
DNA: TGTGCCAGCAGTCCATGGGCAGATAAGTCATACACCATATATTTT; CDR3: CASSPWADKSYTIYF; size: once; D: .; V: TRBV28; J: TRBJ1-3; length: 15
DNA: TGTGCCAGCAGTTTGGTAGGGCTCAACGAGCAGTACTTC; CDR3: CASSLVGLNEQYF; size: .; D: .; V: TRBV27; J: TRBJ2-7; length: 13
DNA: TGTGCCAGCAGTGACGCCCCGGGACATGAAAATGGCTACACCTTC; CDR3: CASSDAPGHENGYTF; size: .; D: .; V: TRBV6-4; J: TRBJ1-2; length: 15
DNA: TGTGCCAGCAGCCAAGACCCCTGGACTAGCGGGATCCACCGGGTCAAAAACATTCAGTACTTC; CDR3: CASSQDPWTSGIHRVKNIQYF; size: .; D: TRBD2; V: TRBV4-2; J: TRBJ2-4; length: 21
DNA: TGTGCCAGCAGCATAGGGAGTTTTGGGCCCCAGCATTTT; CDR3: CASSIGSFGPQHF; size: .; D: .; V: TRBV5-5; J: TRBJ1-5; length: 13
DNA: TGTGCCAGCAGCTTATTTGTGGACGGCGTAGAGGAGACCCAGTACTTC; CDR3: CASSLFVDGVEETQYF; size: .; D: .; V: TRBV7-9; J: TRBJ2-5; length: 16
DNA: TGTGCCAGCAGCTTGGGGGGCTTCGTCTGGAACACTGAAGCTTTCTTT; CDR3: CASSLGGFVWNTEAFF; size: .; D: .; V: TRBV7-8; J: TRBJ1-1; length: 16
DNA: TGTGCCAGCAGTCTAATCAGGACCTACGAGCAGTACTTC; CDR3: CASSLIRTYEQYF; size: .; D: .; V: TRBV6-1; J: TRBJ2-7; length: 13
DNA: TGTGCCAGCAGCTTAGTAAGACAGGGGCAAGGCACTGAAGCTTTCTTT; CDR3: CASSLVRQGQGTEAFF; size: .; D: TRBD1; V: TRBV7-6; J: TRBJ1-1; length: 16
DNA: TGTGCCAGCAGCTTAGGAAGGCAGGGAGTCCAAGAGACCCAGTACTTC; CDR3: CASSLGRQGVQETQYF; size: .; D: .; V: TRBV11-1; J: TRBJ2-5; length: 16
DNA: TGTGCCAGCAGCCCGGTTGACAGACCCCTGAACACTGAAGCTTTCTTT; CDR3: CASSPVDRPLNTEAFF; size: .; D: .; V: TRBV7-9; J: TRBJ1-1; length: 16
DNA: TGTGCCTGGAGTGTCGAAGAGGGGGCAGATACGCAGTATTTT; CDR3: CAWSVEEGADTQYF; size: .; D: .; V: TRBV30; J: TRBJ2-3; length: 14
DNA: TGCAGTGCTAGAGTAGAAAGTGAGCAGTTCTTC; CDR3: CSARVESEQFF; size: once; D: .; V: TRBV20-1; J: TRBJ2-1; length: 11
DNA: TGTGCCAGCGCTGGGGGAGGGGGACTACAAGAGACCCAGTACTTC; CDR3: CASAGGGGLQETQYF; size: .; D: .; V: TRBV28; J: TRBJ2-5; length: 15
DNA: TGTGCCAGCTCCCGCGTGTCCTACAATGAGCAGTTCTTC; CDR3: CASSRVSYNEQFF; size: .; D: .; V: TRBV7-3; J: TRBJ2-1; length: 13
DNA: TGTGCCAGCAGTTACGTAGGGACAGGGGGCAATGAGCAGTTCTTC; CDR3: CASSYVGTGGNEQFF; size: .; D: TRBD1; V: TRBV6-5; J: TRBJ2-1; length: 15
DNA: TGTGCCAGCAGCTTAGGCTCTAGCGGGAGGACATACGAGCAGTACTTC; CDR3: CASSLGSSGRTYEQYF; size: .; D: TRBD2; V: TRBV11-2; J: TRBJ2-7; length: 16
DNA: TGTGCCAGCAGTGGCGTAGACAGTTATGGCTACACCTTC; CDR3: CASSGVDSYGYTF; size: few; D: .; V: TRBV6-1; J: TRBJ1-2; length: 13
DNA: TGTGCCAGCAGTGGGTGGACAGAGATGAACACTGAAGCTTTCTTT; CDR3: CASSGWTEMNTEAFF; size: .; D: .; V: TRBV5-6; J: TRBJ1-1; length: 15
DNA: TGTGCCAGTAGTTATGGCAGCTCCTACGAGCAGTACTTC; CDR3: CASSYGSSYEQYF; size: .; D: .; V: TRBV19; J: TRBJ2-7; length: 13
DNA: TGTGCCAGCAGTTCTACAGTTACGAGCTCCTACGAGCAGTACTTC; CDR3: CASSSTVTSSYEQYF; size: .; D: .; V: TRBV27; J: TRBJ2-7; length: 15
DNA: TGCGCCAGCAGCCAACCGACGGGACACCAGTTCGCGAACACCGGGGAGCTGTTTTTT; CDR3: CASSQPTGHQFANTGELFF; size: .; D: .; V: TRBV4-3; J: TRBJ2-2; length: 19
DNA: TGTGCCAGCAGTTTTGGCGGTGGCTACGAGCAGTACTTC; CDR3: CASSFGGGYEQYF; size: .; D: .; V: TRBV27; J: TRBJ2-7; length: 13
DNA: TGTGCCAGCAGCCCCACTAGCGGGGGTTCCTACAATGAGCAGTTCTTC; CDR3: CASSPTSGGSYNEQFF; size: .; D: TRBD2; V: TRBV7-9; J: TRBJ2-1; length: 16
DNA: TGCGCCAGCAGTGAGTCGAGCAGGAACACTGAAGCTTTCTTT; CDR3: CASSESSRNTEAFF; size: .; D: .; V: TRBV10-2; J: TRBJ1-1; length: 14
DNA: TGTGCCAGCAGCTTGGGGGCAGATACGCAGTATTTT; CDR3: CASSLGADTQYF; size: .; D: .; V: TRBV5-4; J: TRBJ2-3; length: 12
DNA: TGTGCCAGCAGTTGGACAGGGGGCTTCGGGGAGCTGTTTTTT; CDR3: CASSWTGGFGELFF; size: few; D: TRBD1; V: TRBV27; J: TRBJ2-2; length: 14
DNA: TGTGCCAGCGCCCGGGGTATCGGACAGCCCCAGCATTTT; CDR3: CASARGIGQPQHF; size: .; D: .; V: TRBV9; J: TRBJ1-5; length: 13
DNA: TGTGCCAGCAGTTTGGGGACAGGGTTATACGAGCAGTACTTC; CDR3: CASSLGTGLYEQYF; size: .; D: TRBD1; V: TRBV27; J: TRBJ2-7; length: 14
DNA: TGTGCCAGCAGTGAATGGGGTCCCACTAGCACAGATACGCAGTATTTT; CDR3: CASSEWGPTSTDTQYF; size: .; D: .; V: TRBV6-1; J: TRBJ2-3; length: 16
DNA: TGTGCCAGCAGCTTAATAAACGGGACAGCCAACCTCTCCTACGAGCAGTACTTC; CDR3: CASSLINGTANLSYEQYF; size: .; D: TRBD1; V: TRBV7-9; J: TRBJ2-7; length: 18
DNA: TGCGCCAGCAGCCAGGGGCTCCGCGAGACCCAGTACTTC; CDR3: CASSQGLRETQYF; size: few; D: .; V: TRBV4-3; J: TRBJ2-5; length: 13
DNA: TGTGCCAGCAGCGTAGGATCAGAGGGGGGGACTGAAGCTTTCTTT; CDR3: CASSVGSEGGTEAFF; size: .; D: .; V: TRBV9; J: TRBJ1-1; length: 15
DNA: TGTGCCAGCAGCGTAGAGGCGGGAGGGGTTTACGAGCAGTACTTC; CDR3: CASSVEAGGVYEQYF; size: once; D: TRBD2; V: TRBV9; J: TRBJ2-7; length: 15
DNA: TGTGCCAGTAGTCCGTCCGGGCTCATCTCCTACAATGAGCAGTTCTTC; CDR3: CASSPSGLISYNEQFF; size: once; D: .; V: TRBV19; J: TRBJ2-1; length: 16
DNA: TGTGCCAGCAGCGAGCGTGGCCCCACTGAAGCTTTCTTT; CDR3: CASSERGPTEAFF; size: many; D: .; V: TRBV27; J: TRBJ1-1; length: 13
DNA: TGTGCCAGCAGCCAGAGGGCTAGCGAAAACTACGAGCAGTACTTC; CDR3: CASSQRASENYEQYF; size: .; D: .; V: TRBV14; J: TRBJ2-7; length: 15
DNA: TGTGCCAGTAGTTCGGGGAGGGACGGCGCCGACTGGAATTATGGCTACACCTTC; CDR3: CASSSGRDGADWNYGYTF; size: .; D: .; V: TRBV19; J: TRBJ1-2; length: 18
DNA: TGTGCCATCAGGCGCGGACCTGCCTACGAGCAGTACTTC; CDR3: CAIRRGPAYEQYF; size: .; D: .; V: TRBV10-3; J: TRBJ2-7; length: 13
DNA: TGCAGCGTTATCGGGGAGTTCACCGGGGAGCTGTTTTTT; CDR3: CSVIGEFTGELFF; size: .; D: .; V: TRBV29-1; J: TRBJ2-2; length: 13
DNA: TGTGCCAGCAGTTTATTTAAACGCGGCTATGGCTACACCTTC; CDR3: CASSLFKRGYGYTF; size: once; D: .; V: TRBV27; J: TRBJ1-2; length: 14
DNA: TGTGCCACCAGAGGGACTAGCGGGAGGGATTCGTTGGATGAGCAGTTCTTC; CDR3: CATRGTSGRDSLDEQFF; size: .; D: TRBD2; V: TRBV10-3; J: TRBJ2-1; length: 17
DNA: TGTGCCAGCAGCGTAGCGGGACAGGGCCTGACAGATACGCAGTATTTT; CDR3: CASSVAGQGLTDTQYF; size: .; D: TRBD1; V: TRBV9; J: TRBJ2-3; length: 16
DNA: TGCAGCGTTGGTGAAGGGAACCAGCCCCAGCATTTT; CDR3: CSVGEGNQPQHF; size: .; D: .; V: TRBV29-1; J: TRBJ1-5; length: 12
DNA: TGTGCCAGCACCTCCTCCCTGAACCCCCGGGAAAAACTGTTTTTT; CDR3: CASTSSLNPREKLFF; size: .; D: .; V: TRBV27; J: TRBJ1-4; length: 15
DNA: TGTGCCAGTAGTATAGAGCCTGGGCGGGAGCTGTTTTTT; CDR3: CASSIEPGRELFF; size: .; D: .; V: TRBV19; J: TRBJ2-2; length: 13
DNA: TGTGCCAGCAGCGTGGGACAGGGTAGTGCTGGGGAGCTGTTTTTT; CDR3: CASSVGQGSAGELFF; size: .; D: TRBD1; V: TRBV9; J: TRBJ2-2; length: 15